This TCR beta chain was identified during a study of blood T cells in healthy people across ages. General study points: It was not known whether donors were CMV positive (a possible confounder of expanded clonotype changes).

Note on this clonotype: Its antigen remains unidentified.

Germline V CDR1 and CDR2: MDHEN, SYDVKM. Trimming took 8 bases from V and 1 from J, leaving 8 bases between them. CDR3 length: 12 residues. Alongside a J-beta primer mix, a sample-barcoded 5' primer served in a second PCR lasting roughly 7 to 11 cycles. Using its own MiXCR run on the 5' RACE reads, TCRdb lists one record per CDR3 protein. The sample has 600,000 to 800,000 distinct CDR3 sequences; about 21% are singletons. The gene calls are TRBV28 and TRBJ2-5; D gene uncertain. The receptor comes from a man aged 70 or older in good health. Material for sequencing was blood. CDR3 nucleotide sequence: TGTGCCAGCCAACACTTCCAAGAGACCCAGTACTTC. Its translation is CASQHFQETQYF.